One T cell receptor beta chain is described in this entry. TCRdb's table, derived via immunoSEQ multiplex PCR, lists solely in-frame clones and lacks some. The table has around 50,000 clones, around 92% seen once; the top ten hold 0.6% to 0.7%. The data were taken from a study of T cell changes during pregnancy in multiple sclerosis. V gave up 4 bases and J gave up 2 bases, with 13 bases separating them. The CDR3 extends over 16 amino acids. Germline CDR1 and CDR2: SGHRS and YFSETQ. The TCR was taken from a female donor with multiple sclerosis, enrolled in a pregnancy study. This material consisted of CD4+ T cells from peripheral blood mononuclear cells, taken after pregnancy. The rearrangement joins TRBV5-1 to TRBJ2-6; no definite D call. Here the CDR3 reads CASSLDGEPGANVLTF. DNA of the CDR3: TGCGCCAGCAGCCTGGATGGTGAGCCTGGGGCCAACGTCCTGACTTTC.